Each of the 32 T cell receptor beta chains below was sequenced from the same sample in a study of molecular identifiers for immune sequencing clone quantification. MiXCR was run by TCRdb on the PCR reads, yielding one entry per CDR3 protein. Among about 70,000 distinct CDR3 sequences listed, less than 20% were seen once. The sequencing sample was made of naive CD8+ T cells from blood, with Jurkat cell RNA spiked in. The subset: FACS-sorted CD8+CD4-CCR7+CD45RA+ naive T cells. These receptors all come from a human donor in good health. Some libraries in this study had Jurkat cell RNA spiked in.

In its sample, this clonotype was seen many times. This chain joins TRBV7-9 and TRBJ2-5; D is unclear. The V gene lost 5 bases and the J gene lost 5 bases, with 18 bases spanning the gap. Germline CDR1 reads SEHNR; CDR2 reads FQNEAQ (reference sequence). The CDR3 runs to 15 residues. The CDR3: CASSLTQHLSETQYF. CDR3 DNA: TGTGCCAGCAGCCTAACCCAACACCTCAGCGAGACCCAGTACTTC.

This clonotype was seen many times. The J gene is TRBJ2-7, the V gene TRBV6-5; 10 nucleotides agree with TRBD1. CDR1 MNHEY and CDR2 SVGAGI come from the germline V gene. There are 13 residues in the CDR3. The J segment lost 6 bases and the V segment lost 4 bases, leaving 3 bases of the junction unmatched. The CDR3 is CASSSGTGVEQYF. The CDR3 DNA reads as TGTGCCAGCAGTTCCGGGACAGGGGTCGAGCAGTACTTC.

This clonotype has a count of ten or more. The J gene is TRBJ2-6, the V gene TRBV10-3; no reliable D call. Trimming took off 3 bases at V and 2 bases at J, with 11 bases between the two ends. Germline values: CDR1 ENHRY, CDR2 SYGVKD. The CDR3 sequence is 16 residues long. The CDR3 protein is CAISDGTDPGANVLTF. The CDR3 nucleotides are TGTGCCATCAGTGATGGAACAGACCCTGGGGCCAACGTCCTGACTTTC.

This clonotype was counted at least ten times. The chain links TRBV6-5 to TRBJ2-5; TRBD2 aligns across 13 bases. This CDR3 comprises 15 residues. CDR1 MNHEY and CDR2 SVGAGI come from the germline V gene. V trimming: 2 bases; J trimming: 5 bases; junction bases outside the gene matches: 2. The DNA for the CDR3 is TGTGCCAGCAGTTACGGGGGACTAGCGGGGGAGACCCAGTACTTC. Encoded protein: CASSYGGLAGETQYF.

The chain recombines TRBV5-7 with TRBJ2-7, with D possibly being TRBD1 (7 bases). TRBV5-7 qualifies as an ORF whose function is uncertain. Trimming took off 3 bases at V and 3 bases at J, with 25 bases between the two ends. This CDR3 comprises 18 residues. The CDR3 DNA follows: TGTGCCAGCAGCTCCCAGGGGGGCGACAGGCCCCCGGGCTACGAGCAGTACTTC. It encodes CASSSQGGDRPPGYEQYF.

This clonotype was counted a few times. Compared with germline, one end of the junction differs, possibly owing to a read error. The V gene is TRBV7-9, the J gene TRBJ2-5; 7 nucleotides agree with TRBD2. CDR3 length: 14 residues. CDR1 is SEHNR, CDR2 FQNEAQ, per germline (reference sequence). CDR3 sequence reads: CASSLPSGQGTQYF. The CDR3 DNA reads as TGTGCCAGCAGCTTACCTAGCGGCCAAGGGACCCAGTACTTC. Full variable domain (missing parts from reference TRBV7-9 and TRBJ2-5): DTGVSQNPRHKITKRGQNVTFRCDPISEHNRLYWYRQTLGQGPEFLTYFQNEAQLEKSRLLSDRFSAERPKGSFSTLEIQRTEQGDSAMYLCASSLPSGQGTQYFGPGTRLLVL.

At least ten counts were recorded for this clonotype. The gene calls are TRBV23-1 and TRBJ1-5, with D possibly TRBD1 on 6 matching bases. TRBV23-1 is an ORF, with its function uncertain. V lost 4 bases and J lost 4, with 14 bases in between. This CDR3 contains 15 residues. The CDR3 here is CASSLTGTQNQPQHF. In DNA, the CDR3 is TGCGCCAGCAGTCTTACCGGGACACAGAATCAGCCCCAGCATTTT.

This clonotype was detected ten times or more. V usage is TRBV29-1 and J usage is TRBJ2-7, with 7 bases matching TRBD1. The ends lost 2 bases at V and 3 bases at J; junction bases unmatched: 4. Germline values: CDR1 SQVTM, CDR2 ANQGSEA. The CDR3 spans 13 residues. Here the CDR3 DNA reads TGCAGCGTTGAACGACAGGGACGCTACGAGCAGTACTTC. This encodes CSVERQGRYEQYF.

Ten or more counts support this clonotype. The chain joins TRBV2 to TRBJ1-1; D is possibly TRBD1 (5 bases). The CDR3 is made up of 13 amino acids. Trimming cost V 3 bases and J 3 bases, with 8 bases left between them. Per germline, CDR1 SNHLY and CDR2 FYNNEI. For the CDR3, the DNA is TGTGCCAGCAGTGACAGGGCCCACACTGAAGCTTTCTTT. Translation: CASSDRAHTEAFF.

The CDR3 loop reads CASGFAGGNNEQFF. CDR3 nucleotides: TGTGCTAGTGGTTTTGCGGGAGGGAACAATGAGCAGTTCTTC. V is TRBV12-5 and J is TRBJ2-1, with 9 bases matching TRBD2. The junction had 2 bases not matched to a gene; V was cut back by 3 bases and J by 5 bases. This CDR3 has 14 amino acids. Germline V lookup: CDR1 LGHNT, CDR2 FRNRAP.

This clonotype was recorded at least ten times. The chain recombines TRBV12-3 or TRBV12-4 with TRBJ2-2; D call uncertain. V lost 3 bases, J lost 7 bases, and 12 bases lay in between. The CDR3 covers 14 residues. CDR3 residues: CASSFSAVGGELFF. Here the CDR3 DNA reads TGTGCCAGCAGTTTCTCCGCGGTCGGCGGGGAGCTGTTTTTT.

A few counts support this clonotype. In DNA, the CDR3 is TGTGCCAGCAGCGTCTCTAGGGGGGAGACCCAGTACTTC. Translated, it gives CASSVSRGETQYF. The chain employs TRBV9 and TRBJ2-5; D is possibly TRBD1 (6 bases). The CDR3 length is 13 residues. The germline CDR1 and CDR2 sequences are SGDLS and YYNGEE. Trimming cost V 2 bases and J 5 bases, with 10 bases left between them. Together with reference TRBV9 and TRBJ2-5, the CDR3 gives the full variable domain: DSGVTQTPKHLITATGQRVTLRCSPRSGDLSVYWYQQSLDQGLQFLIQYYNGEERAKGNILERFSAQQFPDLHSELNLSSLELGDSALYFCASSVSRGETQYFGPGTRLLVL.

In its sample, this clonotype was seen many times. The J gene is TRBJ2-7, the V gene TRBV28; maybe TRBD1 (5 bases). From germline, CDR1 is MDHEN and CDR2 SYDVKM. This CDR3 has 16 amino acids. V lost 3 bases and J 6 bases, leaving 21 bases between the germline ends. The CDR3 bases are TGTGCCAGCAGTTTCCCGACTCGGACAATCAGTCCCGAGCAGTACTTC. This encodes CASSFPTRTISPEQYF.

This clonotype was counted a few times. V and J are TRBV28 and TRBJ1-4, with D tentatively TRBD1 (5 bases). Looked up from germline, CDR1 is MDHEN and CDR2 is SYDVKM. There are 14 residues in the CDR3. V lost 6 bases to trimming and J lost 4 bases, with 12 bases between them. CDR3 sequence reads: CASRGVFGNEKLFF. CDR3 DNA: TGTGCCAGCAGGGGGGTTTTCGGTAATGAAAAACTGTTTTTT.

Ten or more counts support this clonotype. The rearrangement links TRBV15 to TRBJ2-1; the D gene is possibly TRBD2 (6 bases). This CDR3 region has 15 residues. Trimming shortened V by 2 bases and J by 7 bases, and 15 bases separated the two germline ends. The germline CDR1 and CDR2 sequences are LNHNV and YYDKDF (reference sequence). The CDR3 coding sequence is TGTGCCACCAGCAGAATCCCGGGAGTAGTGAATGAGCAGTTCTTC. Amino acids: CATSRIPGVVNEQFF. Looking up the rest from reference TRBV15 and TRBJ2-1 gives the full variable domain: DAMVIQNPRYQVTQFGKPVTLSCSQTLNHNVMYWYQQKSSQAPKLLFHYYDKDFNNEADTPDNFQSRRPNTSFCFLDIRSPGLGDTAMYLCATSRIPGVVNEQFFGPGTRLTVL.

Worth noting for this clonotype: This may come from a read error, since a much larger clone is one base off. The rearrangement links TRBV28 to TRBJ2-7, with TRBD1 as a possible D gene (6 bases). This CDR3 spans 14 amino acids. Germline V gene sequence: CDR1 MDHEN, CDR2 SYDVKM. The CDR3 DNA follows: TGTGCCAGCAGTTTACTACAGGGTGGGTACGAGCAGTGCTTC. It yields the protein CASSLLQGGYEQCF.

Remarks on this clonotype: A much larger clone is a single base away; this may be a read error. V usage is TRBV28 and J usage is TRBJ2-2; 9 positions agree with TRBD2. The length of the CDR3 is 13 residues. V was clipped by 11 bases and J by 5 bases; unmatched bases: 6. CDR1 is MDHEN and CDR2 is SYDVKM in the germline V gene. The CDR3 sequence is CAALSGSTGELFF. The CDR3 DNA follows: TGTGCCGCTCTTAGCGGGAGTACCGGGGAGCTGTTTTTT.

Points on this clonotype: This may stem from a read error, because a much larger clone lies one nucleotide away. This chain links TRBV20-1 with TRBJ2-1; TRBD2 is a possible D gene (6 bases). Germline CDR1 is DFQATT and CDR2 is SNEGSKA (reference sequence). This CDR3 has 15 amino acids. The CDR3 DNA sequence: TGCAGTGCTAGAGGCGGGGCGGGATTCCACAATGAGCAGCTCTTC. This encodes CSARGGAGFHNEQLF.

This chain links TRBV7-9 with TRBJ2-7; D uncertain. The ends were cut back, 5 bases at V and 2 bases at J, with 13 bases in the middle. Germline-derived CDR1 and CDR2 are SEHNR and FQNEAQ (reference sequence). The CDR3 totals 14 residues. CDR3 sequence reads: CASSGVQVPYEQYF. The CDR3 coding sequence is TGTGCCAGCAGCGGGGTTCAGGTCCCCTACGAGCAGTACTTC.

Ten or more counts support this clonotype. The chain links TRBV19 to TRBJ1-1; no clear D. Trimming stripped 3 bases from V and 0 bases from J, with 11 bases between. This CDR3 has 15 residues. Per the germline V gene, CDR1 is LNHDA and CDR2 is SQIVND (reference sequence). The DNA of the CDR3 is TGTGCCAGTAGTATGGGGTTTTCAATGAACACTGAAGCTTTCTTT. This gives the protein CASSMGFSMNTEAFF.

With regard to this clonotype: A clone one base away is much larger, so this may be a read error. The chain uses TRBV27 and TRBJ2-1; 7 bases match TRBD2. This CDR3 has 16 amino acids. Germline V CDR1 and CDR2: MNHEY, SMNVEV (reference sequence). V gave up 8 bases and J gave up 7 bases; unmatched junction bases: 17. The CDR3 DNA is TGTGCCAGCGAACGACATCGGCGGGAGTTCTTGAATGAGCAGTTCTTC. Translation: CASERHRREFLNEQFF.

Points on this clonotype: A much larger clone is a single base away; this may be a read error. The V gene is TRBV7-9, the J gene TRBJ2-7; 7 nucleotides match TRBD1. Unmatched junction bases numbered 13, after V lost 5 bases and J lost 3 bases. Germline V lookup: CDR1 SEHNR, CDR2 FQNEAQ (reference sequence). The CDR3 has 16 amino acids. The CDR3 spells CASSRPQGIYDYEQYF. Here the CDR3 DNA reads TGTGCCAGCAGCCGACCACAGGGGATTTACGACTACGAGCAGTACTTC. Using reference TRBV7-9 and TRBJ2-7 for the parts outside the CDR3, the full variable domain is DTGVSQNPRHKITKRGQNVTFRCDPISEHNRLYWYRQTLGQGPEFLTYFQNEAQLEKSRLLSDRFSAERPKGSFSTLEIQRTEQGDSAMYLCASSRPQGIYDYEQYFGPGTRLTVT.

With respect to this clonotype: It is likely a read error, because the conserved phenylalanine at the end of the CDR3 is missing. V is TRBV2 and J is TRBJ2-7, with a weak D call TRBD1 (6 bases). The germline V and J ends were trimmed by 6 bases and 0 bases, with 9 bases remaining between them. The V gene's germline CDR1 is SNHLY and CDR2 FYNNEI. This CDR3 has 13 amino acids. This chain's CDR3 is CASRQGSSYEQYS. The CDR3, as DNA: TGTGCCAGCAGGCAGGGGAGCTCCTACGAGCAGTACTCC.

Regarding this clonotype: Given the absence of the conserved phenylalanine or tryptophan at the CDR3 end, a read error is likely. V gene TRBV7-2 combines with J gene TRBJ2-5; possible D gene TRBD2, 7 bases. The CDR3 spans 16 residues. Germline V gene sequence: CDR1 SGHTA, CDR2 FQGNSA. The CDR3 bases are TGCGCCAGCAGCCCGAATAGCGGAAGGGGGGGCGAGACCCAGTACTCC. Protein: CASSPNSGRGGETQYS.

This clonotype occurred a few times. J is TRBJ2-1 and V is TRBV7-3; TRBD2 is a possible D gene (5 bases). Trimming took off 3 bases at V and 0 bases at J, with 9 bases between the two ends. From germline, CDR1 is SGHTA and CDR2 FQGTGA. The CDR3 has 15 residues. The CDR3, as DNA: TGTGCCAGCAGCTTGATGGGGAGCTCCTACAATGAGCAGTTCTTC. Protein: CASSLMGSSYNEQFF.

This clonotype was recorded many times. The chain is built from TRBV7-9 and TRBJ2-1, with 8 nucleotides matching TRBD2. Looked up from germline, CDR1 is SEHNR and CDR2 is FQNEAQ (reference sequence). Losses at the gene ends were 0 bases for V and 4 bases for J; bases not matched to a gene: 8. The CDR3 is made up of 17 amino acids. As DNA, the CDR3 is TGTGCCAGCAGCTTAGCGGTTCTAACTAGCGGTTACAATGAGCAGTTCTTC. Translated: CASSLAVLTSGYNEQFF.

This clonotype was seen ten or more times. The chain recombines TRBV11-2 with TRBJ2-7; 10 nucleotides match TRBD2. Germline V gene sequence: CDR1 SGHAT, CDR2 FQNNGV. CDR3 length equals 15 residues. Trimming at V came to 2 bases and at J to 10 bases, leaving 11 bases not matched to a gene. The DNA of the CDR3 is TGTGCCAGCAGCTTAAATCCCGGGACTAGCGTTAATCAGTACTTC. Amino acids: CASSLNPGTSVNQYF. Together with reference TRBV11-2 and TRBJ2-7, the CDR3 gives the full variable domain: EAGVAQSPRYKIIEKRQSVAFWCNPISGHATLYWYQQILGQGPKLLIQFQNNGVVDDSQLPKDRFSAERLKGVDSTLKIQPAKLEDSAVYLCASSLNPGTSVNQYFGPGTRLTVT.

Remarks on this clonotype: With a much larger clone just one base away, this may be a read error. J is TRBJ1-5 and V is TRBV7-9; no definite D call. The CDR3 is 13 residues long. Germline lookup yields CDR1 SEHNR and CDR2 FQNEAQ (reference sequence). CDR3 loop: CASSLSFNRPQHF. CDR3 nucleotide sequence: TGTGCCAGCAGCTTAAGTTTCAATCGGCCCCAGCATTTT.

This clonotype was detected only a few times. Since no conserved phenylalanine or tryptophan closes the CDR3, a read error is the likely cause. The DNA of the CDR3 is TGCAGTGCAACATCTAGCGGGAGTTACGAGCAGTACTAC. This gives the protein CSATSSGSYEQYY. This sequence joins TRBV20-1 and TRBJ2-7, with 10 bases that match TRBD2. The CDR3 length is 13 residues. In germline, CDR1 is DFQATT, CDR2 SNEGSKA (reference sequence). The junction had 6 bases not matched to a gene; V was cut back by 6 bases and J by 4 bases.

Ten or more counts support this clonotype. This chain uses TRBV5-1 with TRBJ2-7; 8 bases fit TRBD2. The CDR3 has 14 amino acids. Germline CDR1 reads SGHRS; CDR2 reads YFSETQ. V gave up 3 bases and J gave up 3 bases; unmatched junction bases: 5. CDR3 protein: CASSYGSGNYEQYF. CDR3 coding DNA: TGCGCCAGCAGCTATGGTAGCGGGAACTACGAGCAGTACTTC.

V usage is TRBV5-8 and J usage is TRBJ2-3, with D possibly matching TRBD2 (5 bases). The CDR3 totals 15 residues. V lost 3 bases and J 0 bases, leaving 11 bases between the germline ends. Per germline, CDR1 SGHTS and CDR2 YDEGEE. The CDR3 region is CASSWADSSTDTQYF. CDR3 in DNA: TGTGCCAGCAGCTGGGCGGACTCTAGCACAGATACGCAGTATTTT.

This clonotype was recorded many times. The chain combines TRBV5-1 with TRBJ2-7; D remains unclear. V lost 1 base to trimming and J lost 3 bases, with 11 bases between them. Germline assignment: CDR1 SGHRS and CDR2 YFSETQ. This CDR3 is 14 amino acids long. The CDR3 DNA reads as TGCGCCAGCAGCTTGAGATCCTCCTACTACGAGCAGTACTTC. Amino acid sequence: CASSLRSSYYEQYF.